Listed below are T cell receptor beta chains from one sample, sequenced in a study of CD8 T cells in ankylosing spondylitis. TCRdb independently ran MiXCR on the 5' RACE reads; one entry per CDR3 protein. The table lists about 140,000 distinct CDR3 sequences, 5.5% to 7.5% of them singletons, with roughly 12% in the top ten. The sequencing input was blood, either unsorted or a sorted T cell fraction (not recorded which). The origin of the receptors is a female donor with ankylosing spondylitis or in good health (not recorded which). Both conserved end residues are part of each CDR3.

V	J	CDR3
TRBV7-3	TRBJ1-3	CASSLGTGGNTIYF
TRBV7-2	TRBJ1-1	CASKTGYDTEAFF
TRBV7-2	TRBJ2-4	CASSLVQGGLNIQYF
TRBV20-1	TRBJ2-1	CSARDLRGSNEQFF
TRBV20-1	TRBJ2-7	CSASPFSTGEFDEQYF
TRBV6-6	TRBJ2-3	CASRSGLGADTQYF
TRBV9	TRBJ1-1	CASSPGQGLAFF
TRBV3-1	TRBJ2-1	CASSPATHNEQFF
TRBV11-2	TRBJ1-3	CASSRGGNRTPGNTIYF
TRBV12-3/TRBV12-4	TRBJ1-1	CASRFRDESWSFF
TRBV9	TRBJ1-6	CASSVEAGYNSPLHF
TRBV20-1	TRBJ2-1	CSAPSTIGNEQFF
TRBV14	TRBJ2-7	CASSKLRWTGYYEQYF
TRBV30	TRBJ1-1	CAWSGIGEAFF
TRBV2	TRBJ2-3	CASSWTSDRDTQYF
TRBV6-2/TRBV6-3	TRBJ2-7	CASSTQSVYVEQYF
TRBV7-6	TRBJ1-1	CASSSPLGQGNTEAFF
TRBV20-1	TRBJ2-1	CSARPDFLTSGGFNEQFF
TRBV18	TRBJ2-5	CASSPRGEEETQYF
TRBV3-1	TRBJ2-5	CASSQDRRPGGFETQYF
TRBV11-2	TRBJ2-3	CASRVHEGTSAGEYSTDTQYF
TRBV5-1	TRBJ1-1	CASSQESGLINTEAFF
TRBV19	TRBJ1-1	CASSITRTMLNTEAFF
TRBV6-5	TRBJ2-6	CASSYSMGQGANVLTF
TRBV12-3/TRBV12-4	TRBJ2-5	CASSPPQRGRKETQYF
TRBV12-3/TRBV12-4	TRBJ1-3	CASSIGQGAPSGNTIYF
TRBV2	TRBJ2-5	CASSEGWSETQYF
TRBV5-1	TRBJ2-3	CASSVDGFSTDTQYF
TRBV27	TRBJ1-2	CASGPGAAYGYTF
TRBV4-3	TRBJ1-2	CASSRNRVDYGYTF
TRBV11-2	TRBJ2-4	CASSQIAKNIQYF
TRBV25-1	TRBJ2-1	CASMGGLGGEQFF
TRBV18	TRBJ2-1	CASSPPGWDGFYNEQFF
TRBV9	TRBJ1-1	CASSSMGQNTEAFF
TRBV4-2	TRBJ2-1	CASSQGTSDYNEQFF
TRBV6-2/TRBV6-3	TRBJ1-5	CASSYPGRNQPQHF
TRBV20-1	TRBJ1-5	CSALRGLEQPQHF
TRBV4-1	TRBJ1-4	CASSQVDRGREKLFF
TRBV18	TRBJ2-1	CASKTGTGRYNEQFF
TRBV30	TRBJ1-4	CAWSVRDPRWDEKLFF
TRBV24-1	TRBJ2-1	CATSDRTSGGSYNEQFF
TRBV7-9	TRBJ2-3	CASSLAAPRGSTDTQYF
TRBV6-1	TRBJ1-1	CASTGRTVAFF
TRBV6-2/TRBV6-3	TRBJ2-7	CASSRFLDNAYEQYF
TRBV5-5	TRBJ1-2	CASSLPGPNYGYTF
TRBV25-1	TRBJ2-1	CASRPGPSAFEQFF
TRBV5-1	TRBJ1-5	CASSFDGQGSQPQHF
TRBV6-2/TRBV6-3	TRBJ2-4	CGTHGAVAKNIQYF
TRBV7-2	TRBJ2-3	CASTRGLAGRTDTQYF
TRBV4-3	TRBJ1-2	CASSQDRRGFDGYTF
TRBV7-9	TRBJ1-2	CASMSGGLNYGYTF
TRBV7-2	TRBJ2-7	CASSKSRSLREQYF
TRBV4-1	TRBJ2-2	CASSLGLHTGELFF